The 27 T cell receptor beta chains below were found in one sample sequenced in a study of cytomegalovirus exposure and HLA in healthy donors (dated by TCRdb to the late 2010s). To prepare the library, the immunoSEQ multiplex PCR assay was applied. For the multiplex PCR, a mixture combining 60 forward primers for TCR Vbeta segments and 13 reverse primers for TCR Jbeta segments was used. TCRdb stores this immuneACCESS table with in-frame sequences only. Part of the clones is absent; in the studies checked, under half of the shortfall reflects unresolved V genes, and no reason is known for the rest. Within this sample are 250,000 to 350,000 clones, with 80% of them counted one time only. The ten largest clones add up to 0.3% of the sample. Source material: PBMCs. The receptors here all came from a girl aged 2 to 9 in good health and CMV-seronegative.

J is TRBJ2-1 and V is TRBV15, with 14 bases matching TRBD2. With 4 bases clipped from V and 7 bases from J, the junction kept 6 bases outside the gene matches. This CDR3 comprises 16 residues. The germline V gene encodes CDR1 LNHNV and CDR2 YYDKDF (reference sequence). The CDR3 loop reads CATSTRLAGGGNEQFF. The CDR3 DNA follows: TGTGCCACCAGCACAAGACTAGCGGGAGGGGGGAATGAGCAGTTCTTC.

The chain couples TRBV21-1 to TRBJ1-1. TRBV21-1 is assigned pseudogene status. This CDR3 has 15 amino acids. The CDR3 DNA reads as TGTGCCAGCAGCTCCGAGGGGGGGGCGGACACTGAAGCTTTCTTT. It yields the protein CASSSEGGADTEAFF.

The rearrangement links TRBV5-8 to TRBJ1-2; D is possibly TRBD1 (6 bases). The CDR3 runs 14 residues. Germline V gene data show CDR1 as SGHTS and CDR2 as YDEGEE. V lost 5 bases and J 8 bases, leaving 19 bases between the germline ends. CDR3 nucleotide sequence: TGTGCCAGCAGGGTGCTGGGGGGGGCAGACGGCTACACCTTC. It encodes CASRVLGGADGYTF. Combining the CDR3 with reference TRBV5-8 and TRBJ1-2 gives the whole variable domain EAGVTQSPTHLIKTRGQQATLRCSPISGHTSVYWYQQALGLGLQFLLWYDEGEERNRGNFPPRFSGRQFPNYSSELNVNALELEDSALYLCASRVLGGADGYTFGSGTRLTVV.

This chain connects TRBV2 to TRBJ1-2; D gene uncertain. Trimming took 3 bases from V and 3 from J, leaving 5 bases between them. This CDR3 spans 12 amino acids. Germline lookup yields CDR1 SNHLY and CDR2 FYNNEI. In DNA, the CDR3 is TGTGCCAGCAGTGACGGGGACTATGGCTACACCTTC. Amino acids: CASSDGDYGYTF.

The V and J genes are TRBV27 and TRBJ2-3; D remains ambiguous. Trimming took 4 bases from V and 3 from J, leaving 2 bases between them. This CDR3 comprises 11 residues. Germline V gives CDR1 MNHEY, CDR2 SMNVEV (reference sequence). CDR3: CASSSTDTQYF. Written as DNA, the CDR3 is TGTGCCAGCAGTTCGACAGATACGCAGTATTTT.

V usage is TRBV6-5 and J usage is TRBJ1-4; 8 bases line up with TRBD1. J gave up 15 bases and V 2 bases, and 11 bases lay outside the gene matches. The CDR3 sequence is 14 residues long. In germline, CDR1 is MNHEY, CDR2 SVGAGI. CDR3 loop: CASSYGPGQDFLFF. DNA of the CDR3: TGTGCCAGCAGTTACGGCCCGGGACAGGATTTTTTGTTTTTT.

The chain has TRBV6-1 and TRBJ1-1; tentatively, D is TRBD1 (5 bases). V lost 7 bases and J 1 base, leaving 10 bases between the germline ends. The CDR3 spans 13 residues. Germline V CDR1 and CDR2: MNHNS, SASEGT. The CDR3 nucleotides are TGTGCCAGCATTAGACAGCCGAACACTGAAGCTTTCTTT. Translated, it gives CASIRQPNTEAFF.

The chain combines TRBV2 with TRBJ2-6, with a possible D match to TRBD2 (5 bases). Germline V gives CDR1 SNHLY, CDR2 FYNNEI. Trimming took off 6 bases at V and 0 bases at J, with 9 bases between the two ends. This CDR3 contains 15 residues. The CDR3 region is CASRVSGSGANVLTF. For the CDR3, the DNA is TGTGCCAGCAGGGTAAGCGGCTCTGGGGCCAACGTCCTGACTTTC.

The rearrangement uses TRBV4-2 and TRBJ1-4; no definite D call. V dropped 1 base and J dropped 5 bases, with 11 bases sitting between them. Germline assignment: CDR1 LGHNA and CDR2 YNFKEQ. This CDR3 comprises 15 residues. The CDR3 loop reads CASSQVGFANEKLFF. CDR3 bases: TGTGCCAGCAGCCAAGTCGGGTTCGCGAATGAAAAACTGTTTTTT.

Details on this clone: Lacking the conserved final phenylalanine or tryptophan, this CDR3 likely reflects a read error. CDR3 sequence reads: CASSYGSYNYGYTL. CDR3 DNA sequence: TGTGCCAGCAGTTACGGCAGCTATAACTATGGCTACACCCTC. V is TRBV6-5 and J is TRBJ1-2, with D unclear. CDR1 MNHEY and CDR2 SVGAGI come from the germline V gene. This CDR3 is 14 amino acids long. V lost 2 bases and J lost 1, with 8 bases in between.

Concerning this clone: Its ends do not fully match the called genes, so a read error is possible. The chain is built from TRBV28 and TRBJ2-1, with D perhaps matching TRBD2 (7 bases). CDR1 is MDHEN, CDR2 SYDVKM, per germline. This CDR3 is built from 15 residues. The CDR3 DNA follows: TGTGCCAGCAGTTTCAGGTGGGGGGGCTACGATGAGCAGTTCTTC. Translation: CASSFRWGGYDEQFF.

This clone was seen a handful of times. This chain connects TRBV4-2 to TRBJ2-3, with 7 bases that match TRBD1. Trimming took 0 bases from V and 3 from J; bases not matched to a gene: 3. Germline V CDR1 and CDR2: LGHNA, YNFKEQ. The CDR3 contains 15 residues. Written as DNA, the CDR3 is TGTGCCAGCAGCCAAGATAACAGGGGAACAGATACGCAGTATTTT. This sequence encodes CASSQDNRGTDTQYF.

J is TRBJ1-1 and V is TRBV2; D gene unclear. Germline V gene lookup returns CDR1 SNHLY and CDR2 FYNNEI. The CDR3 is 13 amino acids. With 8 bases removed from V and 1 base from J, the gap between germline ends came to 11 bases. CDR3 nucleotides: TGTGCCAGCCGCTGGGAGGGGAACACTGAAGCTTTCTTT. Amino acids: CASRWEGNTEAFF. Supplemented by reference TRBV2 and TRBJ1-1, the full variable domain reads EPEVTQTPSHQVTQMGQEVILRCVPISNHLYFYWYRQILGQKVEFLVSFYNNEISEKSEIFDDQFSVERPDGSNFTLKIRSTKLEDSAMYFCASRWEGNTEAFFGQGTRLTVV.

The chain links TRBV7-9 to TRBJ1-5; maybe TRBD1 (5 bases). Germline V gene data show CDR1 as SEHNR and CDR2 as FQNEAQ (reference sequence). V was clipped by 0 bases and J by 4 bases, with 10 bases between them. The CDR3 loop spans 15 amino acids. CDR3 sequence (DNA): TGTGCCAGCAGCTTAGCTGTGGGGGGAAATCAGCCCCAGCATTTT. Residues: CASSLAVGGNQPQHF.

V usage is TRBV6-5 and J usage is TRBJ2-1, with a possible D match to TRBD2 (5 bases). This CDR3 is 15 amino acids long. Trimming removed 4 bases at V and 4 bases at J, with 14 bases between. Germline CDR1 MNHEY, CDR2 SVGAGI. CDR3 nucleotides: TGTGCCAGCAGTTCCGGACTGACTTGGTACAATGAGCAGTTCTTC. It encodes CASSSGLTWYNEQFF.

This clone has a single count. CDR3 sequence reads: CASSDPSGGGRAFF. The CDR3 nucleotides read TGTGCCAGCAGTGACCCTTCGGGGGGGGGAAGAGCTTTCTTT. The gene calls are TRBV2 and TRBJ1-1, with D perhaps matching TRBD1 (5 bases). Germline V gene lookup returns CDR1 SNHLY and CDR2 FYNNEI. V was trimmed by 3 bases and J by 10 bases, leaving 18 bases between them. The CDR3 spans 14 residues.

This chain uses TRBV7-7 with TRBJ2-5, with D maybe TRBD1 (5 bases). Germline-derived CDR1 and CDR2 are SSHAT and FNYEAQ (reference sequence). The CDR3 has 15 residues. The V gene lost 1 base and the J gene lost 1 base, with 10 bases spanning the gap. Here the CDR3 DNA reads TGTGCCAGCAGCTTAGAGGGGCTTCCCCAAGAGACCCAGTACTTC. Protein product: CASSLEGLPQETQYF.

This chain joins TRBV27 and TRBJ2-7; TRBD2 agrees at 10 bases. The CDR3 is made up of 14 amino acids. Trimming removed 5 bases from V and 6 bases from J; junction bases left unmatched: 7. Germline V gene data show CDR1 as MNHEY and CDR2 as SMNVEV (reference sequence). CDR3 coding DNA: TGTGCCAGCAGTACTAGCGGGATCGCACGCGAGCAGTACTTC. It specifies CASSTSGIAREQYF.

This clone was recorded only once. This chain links TRBV20-1 with TRBJ2-1; D is uncertain. Per the germline V gene, CDR1 is DFQATT and CDR2 is SNEGSKA (reference sequence). V lost 7 bases to trimming and J lost 5 bases, with 9 bases between them. The CDR3 is made up of 11 amino acids. The CDR3 loop is CSEGAHNEQFF. The CDR3 DNA reads as TGCAGTGAAGGAGCACACAATGAGCAGTTCTTC.

This chain uses TRBV6-5 with TRBJ1-1; TRBD1 might be the D (5 bases). The CDR3 is 11 amino acids. CDR1 and CDR2 (germline): MNHEY, SVGAGI. Trimming removed 5 bases at V and 8 bases at J, with 9 bases between. Here the CDR3 DNA reads TGTGCCAGCAGTAATTCAGGGGAAGCTTTCTTT. The encoded protein is CASSNSGEAFF.

The chain carries TRBV19 and TRBJ1-5, with D possibly matching TRBD1 (6 bases). The germline gives CDR1 LNHDA, CDR2 SQIVND (reference sequence). Between the trimmed V and J ends, which lost 1 base and 0 bases, there was a span of 16 bases. CDR3 length: 18 residues. The CDR3 is CASSIGQVTRYSNQPQHF. The CDR3 region has the DNA TGTGCCAGTAGTATAGGACAGGTGACCCGGTATAGCAATCAGCCCCAGCATTTT.

This chain links TRBV4-1 with TRBJ1-2, with D uncertain. This CDR3 region has 14 residues. Looked up from germline, CDR1 is MGHRA and CDR2 is YSYEKL. Trimming took off 4 bases at V and 4 bases at J, with 13 bases between the two ends. The CDR3 DNA reads TGCGCCAGCAGCCTAAATCCGGCGGGCTATGGCTACACCTTC. Its protein is CASSLNPAGYGYTF.

About this clone itself: Within the sample, other DNA sequences also encode this same CDR3. The gene calls are TRBV7-9 and TRBJ1-2; D might be TRBD1 (5 bases). This CDR3 spans 12 amino acids. V lost 1 base to trimming and J lost 6 bases, with 6 bases between them. The V gene's germline CDR1 is SEHNR and CDR2 FQNEAQ (reference sequence). The CDR3 region is CASSLEGDGYTF. The CDR3 nucleotides read TGTGCCAGCAGCTTAGAAGGGGATGGCTACACCTTC. The full variable domain, in which reference TRBV7-9 and TRBJ1-2 provide the parts outside the CDR3, is DTGVSQNPRHKITKRGQNVTFRCDPISEHNRLYWYRQTLGQGPEFLTYFQNEAQLEKSRLLSDRFSAERPKGSFSTLEIQRTEQGDSAMYLCASSLEGDGYTFGSGTRLTVV.

V usage is TRBV2 and J usage is TRBJ2-2, with D maybe TRBD1 (5 bases). Trimming pared 5 bases from V and 0 bases from J, leaving 10 bases between. Germline V gene sequence: CDR1 SNHLY, CDR2 FYNNEI. CDR3 length: 15 amino acids. CDR3 coding DNA: TGTGCCAGCAGTAGGGGCAGCGCGAACACCGGGGAGCTGTTTTTT. Translation gives CASSRGSANTGELFF.

This clone was counted only a few times. The J gene is TRBJ1-2, the V gene TRBV4-1, with D tentatively TRBD1 (5 bases). Germline V gene lookup returns CDR1 MGHRA and CDR2 YSYEKL. V was shortened by 1 base and J by 4 bases, with 16 bases between the two germline ends. The CDR3 runs 16 residues. This CDR3 is CASSQGGGPSTYGYTF. The CDR3 nucleotides read TGCGCCAGCAGCCAAGGGGGCGGCCCCTCGACCTATGGCTACACCTTC.

V is TRBV4-1 and J is TRBJ2-1, with D perhaps TRBD2 (6 bases). Germline lookup yields CDR1 MGHRA and CDR2 YSYEKL. This CDR3 spans 16 amino acids. Trimming took off 1 base at V and 5 bases at J, with 15 bases between the two ends. This CDR3 reads CASSQVSLALNNEQFF. In DNA form, the CDR3 reads TGCGCCAGCAGCCAAGTGAGTCTAGCGTTAAACAATGAGCAGTTCTTC.

CDR3 sequence reads: CASSPGRVSNEKLFF. The CDR3 DNA reads TGTGCCAGCAGCCCCGGGCGGGTTTCTAATGAAAAACTGTTTTTT. V usage is TRBV7-9 and J usage is TRBJ1-4; D uncertain. The CDR3 sequence is 15 residues long. Trimming pared 5 bases from V and 3 bases from J, leaving 13 bases between. Per germline, CDR1 SEHNR and CDR2 FQNEAQ (reference sequence).